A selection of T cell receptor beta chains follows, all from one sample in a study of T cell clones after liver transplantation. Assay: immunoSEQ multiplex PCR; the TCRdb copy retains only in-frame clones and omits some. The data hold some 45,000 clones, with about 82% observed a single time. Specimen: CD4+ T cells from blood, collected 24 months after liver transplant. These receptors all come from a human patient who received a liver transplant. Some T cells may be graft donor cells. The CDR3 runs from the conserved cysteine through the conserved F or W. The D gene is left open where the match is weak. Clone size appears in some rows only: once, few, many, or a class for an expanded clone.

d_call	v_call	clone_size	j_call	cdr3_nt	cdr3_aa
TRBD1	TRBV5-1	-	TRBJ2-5	TGCGCCAGCAGCCGGACAGGGGGCTCCCAAGAGACCCAGTACTTC	CASSRTGGSQETQYF
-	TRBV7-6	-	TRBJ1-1	TGTGCCAGCAGCTTAAGGACCGCGGGTAATGAAGCTTTCTTT	CASSLRTAGNEAFF
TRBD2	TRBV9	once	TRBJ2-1	TGTGCCAGCAGCCCCGATAGCGGGGGACACTACAATGAGCAGTTCTTC	CASSPDSGGHYNEQFF
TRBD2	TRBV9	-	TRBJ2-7	TGTGCCAGCAGCGCTGGGACGGGACTAGTAGTCCACGAGCAGTACTTC	CASSAGTGLVVHEQYF
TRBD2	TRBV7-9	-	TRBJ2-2	TGTGCCAGCAGCCGCCAGCGGGGGCCGAACACCGGGGAGCTGTTTTTT	CASSRQRGPNTGELFF
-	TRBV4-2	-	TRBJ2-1	TGTGCCAGCAGCCATGGACGGGGAGCGGGACAATCCTACAATGAGCAGTTCTTC	CASSHGRGAGQSYNEQFF
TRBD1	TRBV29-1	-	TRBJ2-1	TGCAGCGCTGGACAGGAAAAGCAGTTCTTC	CSAGQEKQFF
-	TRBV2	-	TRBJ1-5	TGTGCCAGCATCGGGACACCTAATCAGCCCCAGCATTTT	CASIGTPNQPQHF
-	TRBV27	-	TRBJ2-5	TGTGCCAGCAGTACCTATGGGCGGGGATTGGCGGAAGAGACCCAGTACTTC	CASSTYGRGLAEETQYF
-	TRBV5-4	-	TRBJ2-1	TGTGCCAGCAGCGGGGACCTTTACAATGAGCAGTTCTTC	CASSGDLYNEQFF
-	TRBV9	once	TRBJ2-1	TGTGCCAGCAGCGGCGCAGGGGTACTGTCCCTCAATGAGCAGTTCTTC	CASSGAGVLSLNEQFF
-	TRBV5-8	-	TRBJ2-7	TGTGCCAGCAGCTTGACGGACTGGTCCTACGAGCAGTACTTC	CASSLTDWSYEQYF
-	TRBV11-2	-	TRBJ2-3	TGTGCCAGCAGCCCACCCCCTGCACCAGATACGCAGTATTTT	CASSPPPAPDTQYF
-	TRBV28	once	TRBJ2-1	TGTGCCAGCAAGACGACAATCTACAATGAGCAGTTCTTC	CASKTTIYNEQFF
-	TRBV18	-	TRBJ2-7	TGTGCCAGCTCACCGGGACATCCTGACTACGAGCAGTACTTC	CASSPGHPDYEQYF
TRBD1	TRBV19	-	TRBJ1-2	TGTGCCAGTACCGGTGGACAGGGGAGTTATGGCTACACCTTC	CASTGGQGSYGYTF
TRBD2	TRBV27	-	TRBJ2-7	TGTGCCAGCAGTTTAACCGCCGGGACTAGCGGGAGGGTATACGAGCAGTACTTC	CASSLTAGTSGRVYEQYF
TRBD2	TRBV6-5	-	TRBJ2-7	TGTGCCAGCAGAAATAGCGGGGGCGGAGCCTACGAGCAGTACTTC	CASRNSGGGAYEQYF
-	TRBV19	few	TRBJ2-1	TGTGCCAGTAGTAATCCGGGGGAGAAAAATGAGCAGTTCTTC	CASSNPGEKNEQFF
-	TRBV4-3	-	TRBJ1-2	TGCGCCAGCAGCCAAGATCAAGGCAGATCCGGCTATGGCTACACCTTC	CASSQDQGRSGYGYTF
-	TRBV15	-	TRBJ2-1	TGTGCCACCCAAGGGGGGGGCTACGATGAGCAGTTCTTC	CATQGGGYDEQFF
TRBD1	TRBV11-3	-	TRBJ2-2	TGTGCCAGCAGGATGGACAGGGGAGACACCGGGGAGCTGTTTTTT	CASRMDRGDTGELFF
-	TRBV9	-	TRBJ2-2	TGTGCCAGCAGCGTAGGGACCTTTAGCAGGGAGCTGTTTTTT	CASSVGTFSRELFF
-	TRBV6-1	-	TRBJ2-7	TGTGCCAGCAGGCCCCTAGGCGGCGGACACGAGCAGTACTTC	CASRPLGGGHEQYF
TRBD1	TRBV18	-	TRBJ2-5	TGTGCCAGCTCATCGGGACAGCAAGAGACCCAGTACTTC	CASSSGQQETQYF
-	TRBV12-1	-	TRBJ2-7	TGTGCCAGCAGCCCCCCTATTGGGGGCTACGAGCAGTACTTC	CASSPPIGGYEQYF